The T cell receptor (beta chain) under discussion was sequenced for a study of blood T cell repertoires in COVID-19. Across the study: The study drew acute and convalescent COVID-19 samples from the United States, Italy and Spain. Sources were T cells, B-cell-depleted T cells, or PBMCs; the material itself was cDNA or gDNA.

The V end lost 1 base, the J end lost 7 bases, and 14 bases lay between the germline ends. This CDR3 has 14 amino acids. Germline-derived CDR1 and CDR2 are MNHNS and SASEGT. In the study's own analysis: Amplified reference gene primers provided the basis for estimating nucleated cell counts. Produced via immunoSEQ multiplex PCR; TCRdb's table is partial and in-frame only. For V, J and clone size, that table is used; D and trimming come from the DNA. The sample carries about 160,000 clones, roughly 73% recorded once. V gene TRBV6-1 combines with J gene TRBJ2-7; no reliable D call. The receptor comes from a man between 65 and 79 years old with acute or convalescent COVID-19. The sample consisted of peripheral blood. The CDR3 here is CASSEGHLWLEQYF. DNA of the CDR3: TGTGCCAGCAGTGAAGGACACCTCTGGCTGGAGCAGTACTTC.